Sequencing of this T cell receptor (beta chain) was carried out in a study of cytotoxic CD8 clonotypes in ibrutinib-treated CLL. Study at large: Collecting the response samples happened after a median 12 months of treatment, with a range of 6 to 36. Study results and limitations: On treatment, the uncommon public clonotypes contracted or remained stable. A rise in clonality was seen at ibrutinib response, and a fall back toward baseline was seen at progression.

For TCR beta libraries, around 2 micrograms of genomic DNA were obtained from cryopreserved PBMCs. Libraries were prepared by immunoSEQ multiplex PCR; TCRdb keeps only in-frame clonotypes and omits some of them. The table lists 130,000 to 150,000 clones, 79% of them singletons. CDR3 length: 15 residues. The germline gives CDR1 SEHNR, CDR2 FQNEAQ (reference sequence). V was trimmed by 2 bases and J by 2 bases, leaving 11 bases between them. About this clone itself: As yet, its antigen is unknown.

The specimen was PBMCs, collected after 12 months of ibrutinib treatment. The chain uses TRBV7-9 and TRBJ2-3; D not certain. This receptor was taken from a human donor with chronic lymphocytic leukemia. Here the CDR3 DNA reads TGTGCCAGCAGCTTATTGTTAGGTACCACAGATACGCAGTATTTT. It yields the protein CASSLLLGTTDTQYF.